One and the same sample provided the 21 T cell receptor beta chains below, sequenced in a study of blood T cell repertoires in COVID-19. The table came from immunoSEQ multiplex PCR; TCRdb's copy has only in-frame clones and leaves some out. The data contain approximately 80,000 clones, more than 60% of them singletons. The sample taken for sequencing was peripheral blood. These receptors were obtained from a human donor in a cohort sampled during active COVID-19.

This chain connects TRBV5-4 to TRBJ1-6, with 11 bases matching TRBD1. Germline V gene sequence: CDR1 SGHNT, CDR2 YYREEE (reference sequence). This CDR3 comprises 15 residues. The V gene end was trimmed by 4 bases and the J gene end by 9 bases; junction bases not matched to a gene: 6. CDR3 amino acids: CASSRDRGIGSPLHF. The DNA for the CDR3 is TGTGCCAGCAGCCGGGACAGGGGGATAGGTTCACCCCTCCACTTT.

V gene TRBV4-1 combines with J gene TRBJ2-7, with 8 bases aligning to TRBD2. This CDR3 is 15 amino acids long. Unmatched junction bases numbered 13, after V lost 8 bases and J lost 4 bases. The germline CDR1 and CDR2 sequences are MGHRA and YSYEKL. The CDR3 sequence is CASRPSAGGMYEQYF. DNA for the CDR3: TGCGCCAGCCGACCGTCGGCGGGGGGCATGTACGAGCAGTACTTC.

This chain joins TRBV19 and TRBJ1-5; perhaps TRBD1 as D (5 bases). V lost 4 bases to trimming and J lost 4 bases, with 11 bases between them. Germline V gene sequence: CDR1 LNHDA, CDR2 SQIVND (reference sequence). This CDR3 contains 14 residues. This CDR3 reads CASSTQGRNQPQHF. CDR3 bases: TGTGCCAGTAGTACCCAGGGTCGGAATCAGCCCCAGCATTTT.

This clone was observed a few times. The chain couples TRBV7-2 to TRBJ1-4; D possibly corresponds to TRBD1 (5 bases). CDR3 length: 16 residues. Germline lookup yields CDR1 SGHTA and CDR2 FQGNSA. Trimming shortened V by 3 bases and J by 3 bases, and 14 bases separated the two germline ends. In DNA, the CDR3 is TGTGCCAGCAGCTTTGGCTGGTCGGGGGCTAATGAAAAACTGTTTTTT. It specifies CASSFGWSGANEKLFF.

This chain uses TRBV5-4 with TRBJ2-6, with 8 bases fitting TRBD1. V shed 4 bases and J 4 bases; nucleotides not matched to a gene: 13. Germline values: CDR1 SGHNT, CDR2 YYREEE (reference sequence). The CDR3 length is 18 residues. The CDR3 DNA is TGTGCCAGCAGCCCCCGGCGGCAGGGGGCGGCCGGGGCCAACGTCCTGACTTTC. It translates to CASSPRRQGAAGANVLTF. Using reference TRBV5-4 and TRBJ2-6 for the parts outside the CDR3, the full variable domain is ETGVTQSPTHLIKTRGQQVTLRCSSQSGHNTVSWYQQALGQGPQFIFQYYREEENGRGNFPPRFSGLQFPNYSSELNVNALELDDSALYLCASSPRRQGAAGANVLTFGAGSRLTVL.

The chain links TRBV5-1 to TRBJ2-6, with D hard to call. The CDR3 has 15 amino acids. The germline V gene has CDR1 SGHRS and CDR2 YFSETQ. Trimming cost V 2 bases and J 0 bases, with 6 bases left between them. Here the CDR3 DNA reads TGCGCCAGCAGCTTAACAACCTCTGGGGCCAACGTCCTGACTTTC. Amino acids: CASSLTTSGANVLTF.

This clone was detected once. The CDR3 bases are TGTGCCAGCAGTTTGGGCGGGGCCGCCAGGGCCTATGGCTACACCTTC. Protein: CASSLGGAARAYGYTF. The chain employs TRBV28 and TRBJ1-2; D is possibly TRBD1 (5 bases). Germline CDR1 and CDR2: MDHEN and SYDVKM. The CDR3 has 16 residues. V was shortened by 3 bases and J by 4 bases, with 18 bases between the two germline ends.

V gene TRBV28 combines with J gene TRBJ1-1, with a tentative D call TRBD1 (6 bases). The V end was cut by 8 bases, the J end by 2 bases, with 15 bases between. The CDR3 contains 14 residues. Germline CDR1 and CDR2: MDHEN and SYDVKM. CDR3 in amino acids: CASPAGGVNTEAFF. The DNA of the CDR3 is TGTGCCAGCCCCGCGGGGGGCGTTAACACTGAAGCTTTCTTT. Supplemented by reference TRBV28 and TRBJ1-1, the full variable domain reads DVKVTQSSRYLVKRTGEKVFLECVQDMDHENMFWYRQDPGLGLRLIYFSYDVKMKEKGDIPEGYSVSREKKERFSLILESASTNQTSMYLCASPAGGVNTEAFFGQGTRLTVV.

The rearrangement joins TRBV6-5 to TRBJ2-7, with 7 positions matching TRBD1. The CDR3 extends over 13 amino acids. CDR1 is MNHEY and CDR2 is SVGAGI in the germline V gene. V lost 8 bases to trimming and J lost 3 bases; unmatched junction nucleotides: 7. DNA for the CDR3: TGTGCCAGCGGGTTAGGGGGCGGCTACGAGCAGTACTTC. It codes for CASGLGGGYEQYF.

The chain combines TRBV13 with TRBJ2-1, with D maybe TRBD2 (6 bases). The CDR3 covers 13 residues. CDR1 and CDR2 (germline): PRHDT, FYEKMQ (reference sequence). V lost 2 bases and J lost 8, with 10 bases in between. CDR3 region: CASSLSPGDEQFF. CDR3 DNA: TGTGCCAGCAGCTTAAGCCCGGGGGATGAGCAGTTCTTC.

The chain recombines TRBV7-6 with TRBJ1-2; D might be TRBD1 (6 bases). This CDR3 contains 17 residues. Per germline, CDR1 SGHVS and CDR2 FNYEAQ. V was pared by 4 bases and J by 8 bases, with 26 bases between. The CDR3 protein is CASSSTTGTLTSGGYTF. CDR3 nucleotides: TGTGCCAGCAGCTCCACAACAGGGACCCTAACCTCTGGGGGCTACACCTTC.

The V call is TRBV5-6, the J call TRBJ2-7; a weak D match, TRBD1 (5 bases). The CDR3 sequence is 12 residues long. V lost 3 bases, J lost 6 bases, and 10 bases lay in between. Germline values: CDR1 SGHDT, CDR2 YYEEEE. In DNA form, the CDR3 reads TGTGCCAGCAGCTGGCTAAGGGGCGAGCAGTACTTC. Translating gives CASSWLRGEQYF.

The chain combines TRBV2 with TRBJ2-7; D is uncertain. V was clipped by 4 bases and J by 6 bases, with 7 bases between them. The length of the CDR3 is 11 residues. CDR1 is SNHLY, CDR2 FYNNEI, per germline. The CDR3 region has the DNA TGTGCCAGCAGTGTTTATGTCGAGCAGTACTTC. Residues: CASSVYVEQYF.

The J gene is TRBJ1-2, the V gene TRBV29-1; TRBD1 is a possible D gene (5 bases). V gave up 5 bases and J gave up 5 bases, with 18 bases separating them. The CDR3 is 14 amino acids. Per the germline V gene, CDR1 is SQVTM and CDR2 is ANQGSEA. CDR3 in amino acids: CSVPERTGGYGYTF. The CDR3 coding sequence is TGCAGCGTTCCTGAGAGAACTGGGGGGTATGGCTACACCTTC.

Concerning this clone itself: Its ends do not fully match the called genes, so a read error is possible. The gene calls are TRBV13 and TRBJ1-1; D may be TRBD1 (6 bases). Germline CDR1 reads PRHDT; CDR2 reads FYEKMQ (reference sequence). The CDR3 runs 15 residues. The CDR3 region is CASSLGGRGNTEAFF. DNA of the CDR3: TGTGCCAGCAGCCTAGGCGGCAGGGGGAACACTGAAGCTTTCTTT.

J is TRBJ2-2 and V is TRBV18, with D unclear. The CDR3 covers 14 residues. Per the germline V gene, CDR1 is KGHSH and CDR2 is LQKENI. V shed 0 bases and J shed 6 bases, with 8 bases lying between them. The CDR3 sequence: CASSPPFVAGELFF. For the CDR3, the DNA is TGTGCCAGCTCACCACCCTTCGTCGCCGGGGAGCTGTTTTTT.

This chain uses TRBV29-1 with TRBJ1-3; D unresolved. Germline V gives CDR1 SQVTM, CDR2 ANQGSEA. CDR3 length: 12 amino acids. The V and J ends lost 7 bases and 4 bases respectively, with 11 bases between them. The CDR3 nucleotides are TGCAGCGGTCGAGATATGGGAAACACCATATATTTT. Amino acids: CSGRDMGNTIYF.

This clone was detected a few times. This chain connects TRBV6-5 to TRBJ1-6, with 7 bases fitting TRBD1. V gave up 10 bases and J gave up 5 bases; unmatched junction bases: 5. The CDR3 is 13 amino acids. Germline V gene sequence: CDR1 MNHEY, CDR2 SVGAGI. Here the CDR3 reads CAIWDRNNSPLHF. The CDR3 DNA sequence: TGTGCCATCTGGGACAGAAATAATTCACCCCTCCACTTT.

The CDR3: CAGPRDTKRGTEAFF. CDR3 coding DNA: TGTGCCGGCCCTCGGGACACAAAACGTGGCACTGAAGCTTTCTTT. The genes are TRBV21-1 and TRBJ1-1; the table's D call of TRBD1 was not tested on the DNA. TRBV21-1 is designated a pseudogene. This CDR3 region has 15 residues.

This clone was picked up a small number of times. CDR3 residues: CASSYDPKTGSTEAFF. CDR3 sequence (DNA): TGTGCCAGCAGTTACGACCCAAAGACAGGTAGCACTGAAGCTTTCTTT. The chain has TRBV6-5 and TRBJ1-1; the D gene is possibly TRBD1 (6 bases). Germline assignment: CDR1 MNHEY and CDR2 SVGAGI. This CDR3 comprises 16 residues. V gave up 2 bases and J gave up 4 bases, with 17 bases separating them.

The CDR3 reads CASSYGERGADEQYF. Here the CDR3 DNA reads TGTGCCAGCAGTTATGGAGAGCGGGGCGCGGACGAGCAGTACTTC. The V and J genes are TRBV6-5 and TRBJ2-7, with 7 bases aligning to TRBD2. Germline trimming cut 3 bases from V and 5 bases from J; bases unmatched to any gene: 10. Germline V gene lookup returns CDR1 MNHEY and CDR2 SVGAGI. The CDR3 runs to 15 residues.